The 2 T cell receptor beta chains presented below share a single source sample, sequenced in a study of blood T cell repertoires in COVID-19. Some clones are missing from TCRdb's copy, which holds only in-frame ones; the method was immunoSEQ multiplex PCR. The sample shows about 230,000 clones, around 78% of them seen only once. The sequenced sample consisted of peripheral blood. These receptors all come from an older woman with active or convalescent COVID-19.

The chain links TRBV7-2 to TRBJ2-5; maybe TRBD2 (5 bases). Germline loops: CDR1 SGHTA, CDR2 FQGNSA. V lost 1 base and J lost 4, with 10 bases in between. This CDR3 region has 14 residues. The chain's CDR3 is CASSLGDYAETQYF. The CDR3 DNA reads as TGTGCCAGCAGCTTAGGAGACTACGCAGAGACCCAGTACTTC. Variable domain in full (rest from reference TRBV7-2 and TRBJ2-5): GAGVSQSPSNKVTEKGKDVELRCDPISGHTALYWYRQSLGQGLEFLIYFQGNSAPDKSGLPSDRFSAERTGGSVSTLTIQRTQQEDSAVYLCASSLGDYAETQYFGPGTRLLVL.

V gene TRBV28 combines with J gene TRBJ2-7; 7 positions match TRBD1. The CDR3 sequence is 15 residues long. Germline trimming cut 6 bases from V and 0 bases from J; bases unmatched to any gene: 8. Germline-derived CDR1 and CDR2 are MDHEN and SYDVKM. The CDR3 DNA reads TGTGCCAGCAGCCCAAGACAGGGCTTCTCCTACGAGCAGTACTTC. Amino acids: CASSPRQGFSYEQYF.